One sample yielded the 29 T cell receptor beta chains listed below, sequenced in a study of T cell responses to AZD1222 COVID-19 vaccine. The table came from immunoSEQ multiplex PCR; TCRdb's copy has only in-frame clones and leaves some out. The repertoire holds about 120,000 clones, approximately 84% seen once, with around 7% in the top ten. Material: peripheral blood, obtained on day 0 of AZD1222 vaccination. Receptors were obtained from an adult in good health.

The chain is built from TRBV11-2 and TRBJ2-5; D is undetermined. V lost 1 base and J lost 0, with 6 bases in between. Germline CDR1 is SGHAT and CDR2 is FQNNGV. This CDR3 contains 14 residues. The CDR3: CASSLGLHQETQYF. In nucleotides, the CDR3 is TGTGCCAGCAGCTTAGGACTGCACCAAGAGACCCAGTACTTC.

Here the CDR3 reads CATSAGSLAEAFF. The CDR3 nucleotides are TGTGCCACCAGTGCTGGGTCTCTCGCTGAAGCTTTCTTT. J is TRBJ1-1 and V is TRBV24-1; no clear D gene. The CDR3 has 13 residues. V was trimmed by 5 bases and J by 6 bases, leaving 12 bases between them. CDR1 and CDR2 (germline): KGHDR, SFDVKD.

A remark on this clone: The identical CDR3 is also encoded by other nucleotide sequences in the sample. This chain links TRBV5-1 with TRBJ2-2; TRBD1 aligns across 7 bases. The junction had 0 bases not matched to a gene; V was cut back by 0 bases and J by 4 bases. Germline CDR1 reads SGHRS; CDR2 reads YFSETQ. This CDR3 spans 14 amino acids. The CDR3 reads CASSLGQGTGELFF. The CDR3 DNA follows: TGCGCCAGCAGCTTGGGACAGGGCACCGGGGAGCTGTTTTTT. The full variable domain, rest sourced from reference TRBV5-1 and TRBJ2-2, is KAGVTQTPRYLIKTRGQQVTLSCSPISGHRSVSWYQQTPGQGLQFLFEYFSETQRNKGNFPGRFSGRQFSNSRSEMNVSTLELGDSALYLCASSLGQGTGELFFGEGSRLTVL.

This clone was seen only once. The chain recombines TRBV27 with TRBJ2-4, with D possibly matching TRBD1 (7 bases). The CDR3 runs to 13 residues. Trimming stripped 8 bases from V and 7 bases from J, with 15 bases between. The germline V gene has CDR1 MNHEY and CDR2 SMNVEV (reference sequence). The DNA for the CDR3 is TGTGCCAGCGGCAGGACAGGAGGGAACATTCAGTACTTC. This encodes CASGRTGGNIQYF.

V usage is TRBV11-2 and J usage is TRBJ1-1; no clear D gene. Germline CDR1 is SGHAT and CDR2 is FQNNGV. The CDR3 runs to 14 residues. V lost 0 bases and J 7 bases, leaving 12 bases between the germline ends. In DNA form, the CDR3 reads TGTGCCAGCAGCTTAGAAGTCCAAGGCAGTGAAGCTTTCTTT. Protein sequence: CASSLEVQGSEAFF.

This chain links TRBV4-2 with TRBJ1-2, with TRBD1 as a possible D gene (5 bases). The germline CDR1 and CDR2 sequences are LGHNA and YNFKEQ. V was pared by 0 bases and J by 7 bases, with 18 bases between. The CDR3 totals 16 residues. CDR3 sequence: CASSQDSEGMYTGYTF. For the CDR3, the DNA is TGTGCCAGCAGCCAAGATTCGGAGGGGATGTATACTGGCTACACCTTC.

This clone is deemed medium-sized (0.01 to 0.1%). The rearrangement uses TRBV6-1 and TRBJ1-1; D perhaps matches TRBD1 (5 bases). Between the trimmed V and J ends, which lost 2 bases and 8 bases, there was a span of 15 bases. Germline values: CDR1 MNHNS, CDR2 SASEGT. The length of the CDR3 is 14 residues. The CDR3 sequence: CASSEIRWGSEAFF. CDR3 in DNA: TGTGCCAGCAGTGAAATTCGATGGGGCTCCGAAGCTTTCTTT.

This chain uses TRBV25-1 with TRBJ1-6; 7 bases are shared with TRBD1. The CDR3 is 15 amino acids. The J segment lost 6 bases and the V segment lost 4 bases, leaving 6 bases of the junction unmatched. Germline values: CDR1 MGHDK, CDR2 SYGVNS. The CDR3 here is CASSVRDSSNSPLHF. Written as DNA, the CDR3 is TGTGCCAGCAGTGTACGGGACAGCAGTAATTCACCCCTCCACTTT.

CDR3 coding DNA: TGCAGCGTTGGGGTGGACGATTCACCCCTCCACTTT. Translating gives CSVGVDDSPLHF. V is TRBV29-1 and J is TRBJ1-6; no clear D gene. CDR1 and CDR2 from the germline V gene are SQVTM and ANQGSEA. With 4 bases removed from V and 8 bases from J, the gap between germline ends came to 9 bases. The length of the CDR3 is 12 residues. Based on the CDR3 plus reference TRBV29-1 and TRBJ1-6, the full variable domain is SAVISQKPSRDICQRGTSLTIQCQVDSQVTMMFWYRQQPGQSLTLIATANQGSEATYESGFVIDKFPISRPNLTFSTLTVSNMSPEDSSIYLCSVGVDDSPLHFGNGTRLTVT.

This chain connects TRBV10-3 to TRBJ1-3, with 9 bases identical to TRBD1. Germline V gene lookup returns CDR1 ENHRY and CDR2 SYGVKD. Trimming removed 9 bases from V and 2 bases from J; junction bases left unmatched: 5. This CDR3 comprises 14 residues. DNA for the CDR3: TGTGCCATGGGGACAGGGAGCACTGGAAACACCATATATTTT. Protein: CAMGTGSTGNTIYF.

The J gene is TRBJ1-2, the V gene TRBV6-5; the match to TRBD1 covers 7 bases. V was clipped by 0 bases and J by 6 bases; unmatched bases: 7. This CDR3 is 15 amino acids long. Germline-derived CDR1 and CDR2 are MNHEY and SVGAGI. The CDR3 nucleotides read TGTGCCAGCAGTTACTCGAGGGCAGGGGGGAATGGCTACACCTTC. Translating gives CASSYSRAGGNGYTF.

This clone was seen a few times. The CDR3 nucleotides read TGTGCCAGCAGGTCCGGGTCAGGCTACACCTTC. This gives the protein CASRSGSGYTF. This chain connects TRBV12-3 or TRBV12-4 to TRBJ1-2; D call uncertain. This CDR3 is 11 amino acids long. Trimming left V 6 bases short and J 8 bases short, with 10 bases between.

The gene calls are TRBV19 and TRBJ1-5, with TRBD1 matching 9 bases. Germline-derived CDR1 and CDR2 are LNHDA and SQIVND (reference sequence). V shed 7 bases, J shed 2 bases, and the junction held 6 bases outside the gene matches. The CDR3 spans 15 residues. This CDR3 reads CASTKRTGGNQPQHF. CDR3 nucleotides: TGTGCCAGTACCAAACGGACAGGGGGCAATCAGCCCCAGCATTTT.

There are a few counts of this clone. This chain joins TRBV5-6 and TRBJ2-4, with D uncertain. The CDR3 totals 14 residues. The germline CDR1 and CDR2 sequences are SGHDT and YYEEEE. The ends were cut back, 5 bases at V and 0 bases at J, with 9 bases in the middle. The CDR3 region has the DNA TGTGCCAGCAGATGGTCGTTAGCCAAAAACATTCAGTACTTC. Its protein is CASRWSLAKNIQYF.

The chain has TRBV19 and TRBJ1-5, with a tentative D call TRBD1 (5 bases). Germline V gene data show CDR1 as LNHDA and CDR2 as SQIVND (reference sequence). The CDR3 has 14 residues. The V gene lost 4 bases and the J gene lost 6 bases, with 13 bases spanning the gap. CDR3 sequence reads: CASSKGFSRQPQHF. DNA of the CDR3: TGTGCCAGTAGTAAGGGGTTTTCTCGTCAGCCCCAGCATTTT.

V is TRBV19 and J is TRBJ1-2; D is undetermined. The CDR3 contains 12 residues. Trimming shortened V by 7 bases and J by 5 bases, and 11 bases separated the two germline ends. The V gene's germline CDR1 is LNHDA and CDR2 SQIVND (reference sequence). The CDR3 nucleotides are TGTGCCAGTACGAGCGGCGGATATGGCTACACCTTC. This encodes CASTSGGYGYTF.

This chain connects TRBV28 to TRBJ2-1; D is possibly TRBD1 (7 bases). Trimming shortened V by 5 bases and J by 7 bases, and 18 bases separated the two germline ends. Germline V lookup: CDR1 MDHEN, CDR2 SYDVKM. This CDR3 region has 15 residues. The DNA for the CDR3 is TGTGCCAGCAGTGGAGGGGGCGCGGGGTGGAATGAGCAGTTCTTC. It is translated as CASSGGGAGWNEQFF.

The table lists this clone with a count of one. The chain couples TRBV6-5 to TRBJ2-1; D is unresolved. CDR3 length: 12 amino acids. Looked up from germline, CDR1 is MNHEY and CDR2 is SVGAGI. The V end was cut by 6 bases, the J end by 6 bases, with 9 bases between. The CDR3 DNA sequence: TGTGCCAGCAGACCTCGGCCCAATGAGCAGTTCTTC. Its protein is CASRPRPNEQFF.

The chain is built from TRBV18 and TRBJ2-3; D unclear. Germline CDR1 is KGHSH and CDR2 is LQKENI. This CDR3 has 15 amino acids. V was shortened by 0 bases and J by 5 bases, with 12 bases between the two germline ends. DNA for the CDR3: TGTGCCAGCTCACCACCGAGGAGAGCCGAAGATACGCAGTATTTT. As protein: CASSPPRRAEDTQYF.

The V gene is TRBV7-6, the J gene TRBJ2-1, with D perhaps TRBD1 or TRBD2 (6 bases each). Per the germline V gene, CDR1 is SGHVS and CDR2 is FNYEAQ. Trimming left V 1 base short and J 4 bases short, with 14 bases between. This CDR3 comprises 16 residues. The DNA for the CDR3 is TGTGCCAGCAGCTTAGAGGCAGGGGAGGTTTACAATGAGCAGTTCTTC. It encodes CASSLEAGEVYNEQFF. The whole variable domain, filled in from reference TRBV7-6 and TRBJ2-1, reads GAGVSQSPRYKVTKRGQDVALRCDPISGHVSLYWYRQALGQGPEFLTYFNYEAQQDKSGLPNDRFSAERPEGSISTLTIQRTEQRDSAMYRCASSLEAGEVYNEQFFGPGTRLTVL.

The genes are TRBV6-1 and TRBJ2-7; 7 bases align to TRBD2. Trimming cost V 2 bases and J 4 bases; bases outside gene matches: 5. The CDR3 is 14 amino acids. The V gene's germline CDR1 is MNHNS and CDR2 SASEGT. The CDR3 region has the DNA TGTGCCAGCAGTGAATGGGTCGGGAGGTACGAGCAGTACTTC. Translation: CASSEWVGRYEQYF.

This clone was detected only a few times. The chain recombines TRBV28 with TRBJ1-1; no definite D call. The CDR3 consists of 15 residues. The ends were cut back, 6 bases at V and 0 bases at J, with 14 bases in the middle. Germline-derived CDR1 and CDR2 are MDHEN and SYDVKM. CDR3 loop: CASSPPGDMNTEAFF. In DNA form, the CDR3 reads TGTGCCAGCAGCCCCCCCGGAGACATGAACACTGAAGCTTTCTTT.

The chain combines TRBV28 with TRBJ1-2; tentatively, D is TRBD1 (6 bases). Trimming removed 7 bases from V and 4 bases from J, with 16 bases in between. The germline V gene has CDR1 MDHEN and CDR2 SYDVKM. This CDR3 comprises 14 residues. In DNA form, the CDR3 reads TGTGCCAGCACCCCGGGGGGCGGGCTCTATGGCTACACCTTC. Translated: CASTPGGGLYGYTF.

In its sample, this clone was seen a few times. The V and J genes are TRBV28 and TRBJ1-1, with D perhaps TRBD1 (6 bases). Germline values: CDR1 MDHEN, CDR2 SYDVKM. Trimming pared 6 bases from V and 8 bases from J, leaving 19 bases between. The CDR3 consists of 14 residues. DNA for the CDR3: TGTGCCAGCAGGCCAGGGGTTTTAATTACAGAAGCTTTCTTT. It yields the protein CASRPGVLITEAFF.

The rearrangement uses TRBV29-1 and TRBJ1-1, with D perhaps matching TRBD1 (5 bases). The germline V gene encodes CDR1 SQVTM and CDR2 ANQGSEA. The CDR3 consists of 11 residues. Trimming took 4 bases from V and 6 from J, leaving 9 bases between them. The CDR3 spells CSVAGGPEAFF. In DNA, the CDR3 is TGCAGCGTTGCGGGGGGTCCTGAAGCTTTCTTT.

The rearrangement uses TRBV25-1 and TRBJ1-5; D gene unclear. This CDR3 region has 13 residues. Deletions cut 3 bases from V and 4 bases from J, with 7 bases between. Germline lookup yields CDR1 MGHDK and CDR2 SYGVNS. CDR3 in DNA: TGTGCCAGCAGTGAGACTGGGAATCAGCCCCAGCATTTT. Its translation is CASSETGNQPQHF.

The chain couples TRBV20-1 to TRBJ1-2; weak D call: TRBD1 (5 bases). V was clipped by 3 bases and J by 0 bases, with 11 bases between them. This CDR3 has 14 amino acids. CDR1 and CDR2 from the germline V gene are DFQATT and SNEGSKA (reference sequence). CDR3 sequence reads: CSASGGGANYGYTF. CDR3 nucleotides: TGCAGTGCTAGTGGCGGGGGGGCTAACTATGGCTACACCTTC.

V is TRBV10-3 and J is TRBJ2-2; TRBD1 matches at 7 bases. Germline V gene sequence: CDR1 ENHRY, CDR2 SYGVKD. V lost 10 bases, J lost 5 bases, and 7 bases stayed unmatched. This CDR3 is built from 13 residues. The CDR3, as DNA: TGTGCCACCAACAGGGGAAAAACCGGGGAGCTGTTTTTT. As protein: CATNRGKTGELFF.

The chain combines TRBV4-2 with TRBJ2-3; TRBD2 aligns across 11 bases. CDR3 size: 16 residues. Germline V gene data show CDR1 as LGHNA and CDR2 as YNFKEQ. V was clipped by 3 bases and J by 3 bases; unmatched bases: 5. CDR3 protein: CASSHVAGGRTDTQYF. CDR3 DNA: TGTGCCAGCAGCCACGTAGCGGGGGGGCGGACAGATACGCAGTATTTT.